This TCR beta chain was sequenced during a study of tumor-infiltrating lymphocytes in primary liver carcinoma. Study background: These were node-negative, non-metastatic T1-T3 tumors of roughly 4 to 11 cm. Study findings and constraints: Pairs comparing tumor with adjacent tissue or blood overlapped less than pairs drawn from tumor regions.

The CDR3 sequence is 14 residues long. Looked up from germline, CDR1 is MNHNY and CDR2 is SVGAGI (reference sequence). Co-extraction of both nucleic acids (RNA and DNA) used roughly 19-33 mg of unsorted bulk tissue. Reverse transcription of about 500 ng total RNA with a constant-region primer produced TCR beta cDNA. Sequencing libraries for TCR beta derived from three nested multiplex PCR rounds that used slightly modified ARM-PCR. It was with TRBV1-TRBV30 forward primers and a C-beta reverse primer that the first two PCR rounds were run, at roughly 10 cycles each. TCRdb itself ran the multiplex PCR reads through MiXCR, one entry per CDR3 protein. The sample holds about 32,000 distinct CDR3 sequences, over 60% seen once. The sample holds a few counts of this clonotype. The target antigen is unknown. At one boundary the junction diverges from the germline segment, which might be a read error.

This sequence was found in a man between 40 and 49 years old with primary liver carcinoma and hepatitis B virus infection. The gene calls are TRBV6-6 and TRBJ2-3; D is perhaps TRBD1 (5 bases). The specimen sequenced was liver tumor tissue from sampling region 5. Subset of the sample: tumor region T5, tumor centre. CDR3 sequence: CASSYYQGTDTHYF. As DNA, the CDR3 is TGTGCCAGTAGTTACTACCAGGGCACAGATACGCATTATTTT.